The 14 T cell receptor beta chains below come from one sample, sequenced in a study of glioma-infiltrating T cells after dendritic cell vaccination. Sequencing was performed with immunoSEQ multiplex PCR; in TCRdb, only in-frame clones are kept and a portion is missing. This table holds tens of thousands of clones, 85% found once. Time point given: after dendritic cell vaccination, including at tumor progression/relapse. The sequencing used blood, collected after dendritic cell vaccination. The source is a human donor with glioblastoma.

The J gene is TRBJ2-1, the V gene TRBV27; perhaps TRBD1 as D (6 bases). The CDR3 is 13 residues long. Germline CDR1 and CDR2: MNHEY and SMNVEV (reference sequence). Trimming left V 1 base short and J 7 bases short, with 8 bases between. CDR3 amino acids: CASSLFRGNEQFF. The CDR3 nucleotides read TGTGCCAGCAGTTTATTCAGGGGTAATGAGCAGTTCTTC.

CDR3 nucleotides: TGTGCCAGTAGTCCTGCGGACAGGGCGAACACCGGGGAGCTGTTTTTT. Translation: CASSPADRANTGELFF. The rearrangement links TRBV19 to TRBJ2-2; 8 nucleotides line up with TRBD1. The CDR3 totals 16 residues. V was clipped by 5 bases and J by 0 bases; unmatched bases: 5. From germline, CDR1 is LNHDA and CDR2 SQIVND (reference sequence).

This sequence joins TRBV9 and TRBJ2-1, with TRBD2 matching over 8 bases. CDR1 is SGDLS and CDR2 is YYNGEE in the germline V gene. The length of the CDR3 is 15 residues. Trimming took 4 bases from V and 6 from J; bases not matched to a gene: 9. CDR3 sequence (DNA): TGTGCCAGCAGCCTTCGGGCTAGCGGGCTCAATGAGCAGTTCTTC. The encoded protein is CASSLRASGLNEQFF.

The V and J genes are TRBV5-1 and TRBJ2-1, with 9 bases that match TRBD2. V gave up 2 bases and J gave up 7 bases; unmatched junction bases: 4. Germline loops: CDR1 SGHRS, CDR2 YFSETQ. The CDR3 spans 14 residues. This chain's CDR3 is CASSLLTSGNEQFF. For the CDR3, the DNA is TGCGCCAGCAGCTTATTAACTAGCGGGAATGAGCAGTTCTTC.

CDR3 coding DNA: TGTGCCAGCAAACCCTGGTCAGGGGGCGCCGGCACTGAAGCTTTCTTT. It is translated as CASKPWSGGAGTEAFF. The V call is TRBV2, the J call TRBJ1-1; 8 nucleotides match TRBD1. Unmatched junction bases numbered 14, after V lost 7 bases and J lost 4 bases. The CDR3 totals 16 residues. The germline V gene has CDR1 SNHLY and CDR2 FYNNEI.

In its sample, this clone was seen once. The chain links TRBV21-1 to TRBJ1-1; the D call TRBD1 from the table was never checked on the DNA. TRBV21-1 has pseudogene status. The length of the CDR3 is 17 residues. The DNA of the CDR3 is TGTGCCAGCAGCTATTCCAACACCCATCCCTTGAACACTGAAGCTTTCTTT. Amino acid sequence: CASSYSNTHPLNTEAFF.

J is TRBJ1-6 and V is TRBV19; 8 bases map to TRBD1. The V gene's germline CDR1 is LNHDA and CDR2 SQIVND (reference sequence). This CDR3 region has 16 residues. The trim removed 5 bases at V and 11 bases at J, leaving 14 bases unmatched. CDR3 sequence reads: CASSPRQGKGVPPLHF. Here the CDR3 DNA reads TGTGCCAGTAGTCCCCGACAGGGGAAAGGTGTGCCACCCCTCCACTTT.

This clone has a handful of counts. The CDR3 spells CASSASTGTAFF. The CDR3 bases are TGTGCCAGCAGCGCCTCGACAGGCACGGCTTTCTTT. The chain couples TRBV11-3 to TRBJ1-1, with D possibly being TRBD1 (6 bases). V lost 5 bases and J 11 bases, leaving 15 bases between the germline ends. The CDR3 spans 12 residues. Germline assignment: CDR1 SGHNT and CDR2 YENEEA.

In its sample, this clone was seen once. This chain connects TRBV7-2 to TRBJ2-1; 10 bases line up with TRBD2. V was pared by 5 bases and J by 4 bases, with 5 bases of the junction left unmatched. Germline CDR1 and CDR2: SGHTA and FQGNSA. The CDR3 sequence is 15 residues long. CDR3 protein: CASSRRTSGYNEQFF. The CDR3 bases are TGTGCCAGCAGCCGACGGACTAGCGGTTACAATGAGCAGTTCTTC.

This chain joins TRBV9 and TRBJ2-7; no clear D gene. The germline gives CDR1 SGDLS, CDR2 YYNGEE. The V and J ends lost 4 bases and 0 bases respectively, with 8 bases between them. The length of the CDR3 is 13 residues. CDR3 region: CASSPDSSYEQYF. CDR3 coding DNA: TGTGCCAGCAGCCCCGACTCCTCCTACGAGCAGTACTTC.

The V and J genes are TRBV5-1 and TRBJ1-6, with 7 nucleotides matching TRBD1. The V and J ends lost 3 bases and 15 bases, in that order; junction bases with no gene match: 6. This CDR3 has 12 residues. Germline V gene lookup returns CDR1 SGHRS and CDR2 YFSETQ. DNA for the CDR3: TGCGCCAGCAGCTCCTCCGGGACAGTCCTCCACTTT. Translated: CASSSSGTVLHF.

This chain connects TRBV27 to TRBJ2-7; D unclear. Germline CDR1 MNHEY, CDR2 SMNVEV (reference sequence). V was pared by 0 bases and J by 3 bases, with 9 bases between. This CDR3 is 14 amino acids long. CDR3 in amino acids: CASSLSLASYEQYF. The CDR3 DNA follows: TGTGCCAGCAGTTTATCGCTGGCTAGCTACGAGCAGTACTTC.

The rearrangement joins TRBV6-6 to TRBJ2-1, with TRBD1 matching over 10 bases. V dropped 5 bases and J dropped 7; count of bases not matched to a gene: 5. Looked up from germline, CDR1 is MNHNY and CDR2 is SVGAGI (reference sequence). The CDR3 length is 14 residues. The CDR3 loop reads CASSRQGALNEQFF. The CDR3 DNA is TGTGCCAGCAGTAGACAGGGGGCGCTTAATGAGCAGTTCTTC.

The rearrangement links TRBV11-2 to TRBJ1-4; 9 nucleotides match TRBD1. CDR1 SGHAT and CDR2 FQNNGV come from the germline V gene. The CDR3 is made up of 15 amino acids. V shed 4 bases and J 5 bases; nucleotides not matched to a gene: 5. The DNA for the CDR3 is TGTGCCAGCAGCTCCCGACAGGGGGGAAATGAAAAACTGTTTTTT. Translation gives CASSSRQGGNEKLFF.